This T cell receptor beta chain was sequenced during a study of OX40 agonist ivuxolimab in advanced cancers. Study results and caveats: Expanded clones tended on average to be more numerous among CD8+ T cells than CD4+.

The investigators sampled blood at baseline, at cycle 4 day 1, and at cycle 7 day 1. The V gene's germline CDR1 is SGHNT and CDR2 YYREEE (reference sequence). The CDR3 is made up of 18 amino acids. Profiling relied on immunoSEQ multiplex PCR, and the TCRdb table lists in-frame clones only, not all of them. The table lists about 35,000 clones, roughly 84% of them singletons. With respect to this clone: Its antigen is not identified.

The source is an adult with an advanced solid tumor such as melanoma, head and neck, liver or kidney cancer. The V gene is TRBV5-4, the J gene TRBJ2-5, with 10 bases that match TRBD2. The DNA end is more similar to TRBJ2-7, so the J call may be wrong. The sequencing here drew on CD4+ or CD8+ T cells sorted from blood, taken in a trial of the OX40 agonist ivuxolimab. CDR3 DNA: TGTGCCAGCAGCCTGGCTCCTAGCGGGAGATTAGCCTCCTACGAGCAGTACTTC. The encoded protein is CASSLAPSGRLASYEQYF.